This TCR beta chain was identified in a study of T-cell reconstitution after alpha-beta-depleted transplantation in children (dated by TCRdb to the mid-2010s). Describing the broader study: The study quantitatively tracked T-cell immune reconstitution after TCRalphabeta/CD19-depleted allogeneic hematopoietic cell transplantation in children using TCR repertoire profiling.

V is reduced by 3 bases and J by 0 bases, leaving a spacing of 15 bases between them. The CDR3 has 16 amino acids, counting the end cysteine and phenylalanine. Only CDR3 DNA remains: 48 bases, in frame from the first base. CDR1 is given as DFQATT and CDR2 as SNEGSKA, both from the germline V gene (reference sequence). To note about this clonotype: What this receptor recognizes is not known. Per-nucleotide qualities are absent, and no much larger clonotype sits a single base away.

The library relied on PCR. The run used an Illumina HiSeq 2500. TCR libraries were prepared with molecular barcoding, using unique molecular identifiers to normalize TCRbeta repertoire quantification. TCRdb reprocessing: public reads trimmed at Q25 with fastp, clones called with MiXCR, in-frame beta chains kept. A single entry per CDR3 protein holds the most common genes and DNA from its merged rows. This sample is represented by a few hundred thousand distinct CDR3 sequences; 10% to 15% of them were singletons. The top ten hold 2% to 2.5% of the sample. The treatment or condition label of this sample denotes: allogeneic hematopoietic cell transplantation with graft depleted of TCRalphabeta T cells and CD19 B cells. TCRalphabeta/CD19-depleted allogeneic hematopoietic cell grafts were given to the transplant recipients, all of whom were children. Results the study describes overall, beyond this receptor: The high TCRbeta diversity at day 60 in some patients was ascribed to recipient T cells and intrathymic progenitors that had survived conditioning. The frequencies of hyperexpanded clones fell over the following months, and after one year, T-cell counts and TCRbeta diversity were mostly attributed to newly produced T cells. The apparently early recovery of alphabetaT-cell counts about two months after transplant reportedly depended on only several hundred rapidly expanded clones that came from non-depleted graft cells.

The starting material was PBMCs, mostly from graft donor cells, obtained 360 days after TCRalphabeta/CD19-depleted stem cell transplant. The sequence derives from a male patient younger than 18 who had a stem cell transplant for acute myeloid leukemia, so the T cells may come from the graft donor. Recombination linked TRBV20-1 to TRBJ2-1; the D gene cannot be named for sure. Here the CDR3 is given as CSARKTSTFSYNEQFF. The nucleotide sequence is TGCAGTGCTAGGAAGACAAGTACCTTCTCCTACAATGAGCAGTTCTTC.